Listed below are T cell receptor beta chains from one sample, sequenced in a study of blood T cell repertoires in COVID-19. Profiling relied on immunoSEQ multiplex PCR, and the TCRdb table lists in-frame clones only, not all of them. The data hold roughly 170,000 clones, with around four fifths observed a single time. The material sequenced was PBMCs or T cells enriched from blood (not recorded which). These receptors were collected from a woman aged 45-65 years who had recovered from COVID-19. Each CDR3 is given with its conserved first and last residue. D genes are given only for firm matches. Clone sizes are given selectively: once, few, many, or a class where the clone is expanded.

D gene | clone size | J gene | V gene | CDR3 protein | CDR3 DNA
NA | NA | TRBJ1-4 | TRBV28 | CASRKGGLWEKLFF | TGTGCCAGCAGAAAGGGGGGGCTCTGGGAAAAACTGTTTTTT
NA | NA | TRBJ1-1 | TRBV6-5 | CASSLDTEAFF | TGTGCCAGCAGCCTAGACACTGAAGCTTTCTTT
NA | NA | TRBJ2-3 | TRBV5-1 | CASSLGTPPTDTQYF | TGCGCCAGCAGCCTAGGGACTCCGCCTACAGATACGCAGTATTTT
NA | NA | TRBJ2-7 | TRBV7-9 | CASSPQASYEQYF | TGTGCCAGCAGCCCACAGGCCTCCTACGAGCAGTACTTC
NA | NA | TRBJ1-6 | TRBV7-2 | CASRLHGGAGYNSPLHF | TGTGCCAGCAGACTACACGGGGGGGCTGGGTATAATTCACCCCTCCACTTT
NA | NA | TRBJ1-5 | TRBV27 | CASSIRQSNQPQHF | TGTGCCAGCAGTATCCGACAGAGCAATCAGCCCCAGCATTTT
NA | few | TRBJ2-2 | TRBV9 | CASSVMEAGELFF | TGTGCCAGCAGCGTGATGGAGGCCGGGGAGCTGTTTTTT
TRBD2 | NA | TRBJ2-3 | TRBV4-3 | CASSHRDRGGTDTQYF | TGCGCCAGCAGCCATCGCGATAGGGGAGGGACAGATACGCAGTATTTT
NA | NA | TRBJ1-5 | TRBV4-1 | CASSQGPRDEDQPQHF | TGCGCCAGCAGCCAGGGTCCCAGGGATGAGGATCAGCCCCAGCATTTT
NA | NA | TRBJ2-7 | TRBV5-1 | CASSLDPAASSYEQYF | TGCGCCAGCAGCTTGGATCCAGCGGCGAGCTCCTACGAGCAGTACTTC
NA | NA | TRBJ1-3 | TRBV7-2 | CASSLVAGPGNTIYF | TGTGCCAGCAGCTTAGTGGCGGGCCCGGGAAACACCATATATTTT
TRBD2 | NA | TRBJ2-1 | TRBV19 | CASTFRTSGRSYNEQFF | TGTGCCAGTACCTTTCGGACTAGCGGGAGATCCTACAATGAGCAGTTCTTC
NA | many | TRBJ1-1 | TRBV5-4 | CASSLDRERAFF | TGTGCCAGCAGCTTAGATAGGGAGAGGGCTTTCTTT
NA | few | TRBJ2-1 | TRBV11-2 | CASSLDARREQFF | TGTGCCAGCAGCTTAGATGCTCGCCGGGAGCAGTTCTTC
NA | NA | TRBJ1-5 | TRBV28 | CASSLSGAVNQPQHF | TGTGCCAGCAGTCTCTCTGGGGCAGTTAATCAGCCCCAGCATTTT
NA | NA | TRBJ2-1 | TRBV27 | CASSSSNEQFF | TGTGCCAGCAGTTCCTCTAATGAGCAGTTCTTC
NA | NA | TRBJ1-6 | TRBV28 | CASGRDSNSPLHF | TGTGCCAGCGGAAGAGACAGTAATTCACCCCTCCACTTT
TRBD1 | few | TRBJ2-7 | TRBV30 | CAWSPGQGNYEQYF | TGTGCCTGGAGTCCGGGACAGGGGAATTACGAGCAGTACTTC
NA | NA | TRBJ1-1 | TRBV30 | CAWSRDSNTEAFF | TGTGCCTGGAGTAGGGACTCCAACACTGAAGCTTTCTTT
TRBD1 | NA | TRBJ1-2 | TRBV7-2 | CASSPDRSGGGYTF | TGTGCCAGCAGTCCGGACAGGTCCGGTGGGGGCTACACCTTC
TRBD2 | NA | TRBJ2-1 | TRBV5-1 | CASSLAGLAVPYNEQFF | TGCGCCAGCAGCTTGGCCGGGCTAGCGGTGCCCTACAATGAGCAGTTCTTC
NA | NA | TRBJ1-6 | TRBV2 | CASRTGALVSLHF | TGTGCCAGCAGAACGGGAGCCCTGGTCTCCCTCCACTTT
TRBD2 | many | TRBJ2-5 | TRBV7-2 | CASSLAQLAGVKETQYF | TGTGCCAGCAGCTTAGCGCAACTAGCGGGTGTTAAAGAGACCCAGTACTTC
TRBD1 | NA | TRBJ2-5 | TRBV19 | CASSPMDRYQETQYF | TGTGCCAGTAGCCCCATGGACAGGTACCAAGAGACCCAGTACTTC
NA | NA | TRBJ2-7 | TRBV3-1/TRBV3-2 | CASSQSSGSYEQYF | TGTGCCAGCAGCCAATCTTCAGGGTCCTACGAGCAGTACTTC
NA | NA | TRBJ2-5 | TRBV5-1 | CASSLSGNQQETQYF | TGCGCCAGCAGCTTGTCCGGGAATCAACAAGAGACCCAGTACTTC
NA | NA | TRBJ1-1 | TRBV7-9 | CASSEQGNTEAFF | TGTGCCAGCAGCGAACAGGGGAACACTGAAGCTTTCTTT
NA | once | TRBJ1-6 | TRBV27 | CASSLTGYPGASPLHF | TGTGCCAGCAGTTTAACAGGCTACCCCGGTGCTTCACCCCTCCACTTT
NA | once | TRBJ1-3 | TRBV11-3 | CASSLEANSGNTIYF | TGTGCCAGCAGCTTGGAGGCTAACTCTGGAAACACCATATATTTT
TRBD2 | many | TRBJ2-1 | TRBV6-4 | CASRAREAGDEQFF | TGTGCCAGCAGAGCGCGGGAGGCGGGGGATGAGCAGTTCTTC
NA | NA | TRBJ1-2 | TRBV6-2/TRBV6-3 | CASSYVDNYGYTF | TGTGCCAGCAGTTATGTCGACAATTATGGCTACACCTTC
TRBD2 | NA | TRBJ2-7 | TRBV28 | CASSLLGTSGRYEQYF | TGTGCCAGCAGTTTACTCGGGACTAGCGGGAGATACGAGCAGTACTTC
TRBD2 | NA | TRBJ2-5 | TRBV11-2 | CASSLRLAAQETQYF | TGTGCCAGCAGCTTAAGACTAGCGGCTCAAGAGACCCAGTACTTC
TRBD2 | NA | TRBJ2-1 | TRBV3-1/TRBV3-2 | CASSQGLAGGEQFF | TGTGCCAGCAGCCAAGGCCTAGCGGGAGGGGAGCAGTTCTTC
TRBD1 | NA | TRBJ2-5 | TRBV10-3 | CAISGTGGPQETQYF | TGTGCCATCAGTGGGACAGGGGGCCCACAAGAGACCCAGTACTTC
TRBD2 | few | TRBJ2-3 | TRBV19 | CASSPEGVAGGPTDTQYF | TGTGCCAGTAGTCCGGAGGGCGTAGCGGGAGGGCCGACAGATACGCAGTATTTT
TRBD1 | NA | TRBJ1-1 | TRBV28 | CAILPGQGASNTEAFF | TGTGCCATTCTGCCGGGACAGGGGGCTTCAAACACTGAAGCTTTCTTT
NA | NA | TRBJ1-2 | TRBV4-1 | CASSQEGGQSRYGYTF | TGCGCCAGCAGCCAAGAAGGGGGACAATCGAGATATGGCTACACCTTC
NA | few | TRBJ2-6 | TRBV14 | CASKSSSGANVLTF | TGTGCCAGCAAATCGAGCTCTGGGGCCAACGTCCTGACTTTC
TRBD2 | NA | TRBJ2-1 | TRBV19 | CASSPGLGRNEQFF | TGTGCCAGTAGTCCGGGACTAGGCCGTAATGAGCAGTTCTTC
TRBD1 | NA | TRBJ2-7 | TRBV6-5 | CASSYRQGVGYEQYF | TGTGCCAGCAGTTACAGACAGGGGGTAGGGTACGAGCAGTACTTC
TRBD1 | NA | TRBJ1-2 | TRBV6-1 | CASSEEGQFSYGYTF | TGTGCCAGCAGTGAGGAGGGACAGTTTTCTTATGGCTACACCTTC
NA | NA | TRBJ2-1 | TRBV7-3 | CASSLKGGPYNEQFF | TGTGCCAGCAGCTTAAAGGGGGGGCCCTACAATGAGCAGTTCTTC